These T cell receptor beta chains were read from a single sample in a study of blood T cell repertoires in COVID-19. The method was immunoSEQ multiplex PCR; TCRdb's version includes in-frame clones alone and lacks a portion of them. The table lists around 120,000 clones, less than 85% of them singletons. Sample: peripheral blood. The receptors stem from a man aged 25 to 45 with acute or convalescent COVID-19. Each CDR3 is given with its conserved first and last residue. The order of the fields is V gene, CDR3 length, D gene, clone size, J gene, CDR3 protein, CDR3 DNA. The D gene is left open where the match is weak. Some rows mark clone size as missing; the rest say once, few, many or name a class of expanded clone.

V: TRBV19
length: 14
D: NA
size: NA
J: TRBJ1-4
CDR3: CASRAGRLGQKLFF
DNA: TGTGCCAGTAGGGCGGGGCGGCTTGGCCAAAAACTGTTTTTT

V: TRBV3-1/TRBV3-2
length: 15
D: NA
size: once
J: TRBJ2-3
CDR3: CASSQDTGSTDTQYF
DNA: TGTGCCAGCAGCCAAGATACAGGTAGCACAGATACGCAGTATTTT

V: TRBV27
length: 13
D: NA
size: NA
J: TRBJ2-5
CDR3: CASSLLGEETQYF
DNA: TGTGCCAGCAGTTTATTGGGCGAAGAGACCCAGTACTTC

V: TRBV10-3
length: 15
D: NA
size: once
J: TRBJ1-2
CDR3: CAISESAGSNYGYTF
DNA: TGTGCCATCAGTGAGTCGGCGGGCAGCAACTATGGCTACACCTTC

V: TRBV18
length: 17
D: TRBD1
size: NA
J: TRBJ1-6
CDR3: CASSPRDRGPGNSPLHF
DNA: TGTGCCAGCTCACCCCGGGACAGGGGGCCCGGTAATTCACCCCTCCACTTT

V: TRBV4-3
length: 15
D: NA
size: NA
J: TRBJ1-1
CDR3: CASSQDISAGTEAFF
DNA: TGCGCCAGCAGCCAAGATATCAGCGCGGGCACTGAGGCTTTCTTT

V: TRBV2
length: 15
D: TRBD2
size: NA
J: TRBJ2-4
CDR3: CASSEERGDKNIQYF
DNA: TGTGCCAGCAGTGAAGAGCGGGGGGACAAAAACATTCAGTACTTC

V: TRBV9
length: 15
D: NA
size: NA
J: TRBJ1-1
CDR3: CASSPRTRQNTEAFF
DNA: TGTGCCAGCAGCCCCCGGACACGCCAGAACACTGAAGCTTTCTTT

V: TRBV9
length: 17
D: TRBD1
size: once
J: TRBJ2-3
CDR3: CASNRAPGTGGTDTQYF
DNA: TGTGCCAGCAACCGAGCACCTGGGACAGGGGGCACAGATACGCAGTATTTT

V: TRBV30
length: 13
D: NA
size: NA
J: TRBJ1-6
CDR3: CAWTGQTNSPLHF
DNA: TGTGCCTGGACCGGACAGACCAATTCACCCCTCCACTTT

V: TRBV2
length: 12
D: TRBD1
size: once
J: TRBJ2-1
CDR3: CASSRGRSEQFF
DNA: TGTGCCAGCAGCAGGGGGCGGAGTGAGCAGTTCTTC

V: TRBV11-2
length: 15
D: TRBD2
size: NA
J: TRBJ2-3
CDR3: CASSSGLADTDTQYF
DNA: TGTGCCAGCAGCTCGGGACTAGCGGACACAGATACGCAGTATTTT

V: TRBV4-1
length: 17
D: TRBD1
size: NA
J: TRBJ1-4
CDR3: CASSRRQGAQSNEKLFF
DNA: TGCGCCAGCAGCCGAAGACAGGGGGCGCAGTCTAATGAAAAACTGTTTTTT

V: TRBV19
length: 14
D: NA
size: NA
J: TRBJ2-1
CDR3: CASSIGGDYNEQFF
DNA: TGTGCCAGTAGTATAGGGGGCGACTACAATGAGCAGTTCTTC

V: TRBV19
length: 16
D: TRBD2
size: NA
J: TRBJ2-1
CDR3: CASSISRTSGYNEQFF
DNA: TGTGCCAGTAGTATATCACGGACTAGCGGCTACAATGAGCAGTTCTTC

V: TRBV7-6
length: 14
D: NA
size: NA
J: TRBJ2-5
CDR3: CASSPPGSWETQYF
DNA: TGTGCCAGCAGCCCCCCCGGTAGCTGGGAGACCCAGTACTTC

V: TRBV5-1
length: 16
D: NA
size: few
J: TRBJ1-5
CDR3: CASSLTPQSSNQPQHF
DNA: TGCGCCAGCAGCTTGACACCCCAGTCAAGCAATCAGCCCCAGCATTTT

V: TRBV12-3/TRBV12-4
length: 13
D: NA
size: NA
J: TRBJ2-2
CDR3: CASRAEYTGELFF
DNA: TGTGCCAGCAGGGCAGAATACACCGGGGAGCTGTTTTTT

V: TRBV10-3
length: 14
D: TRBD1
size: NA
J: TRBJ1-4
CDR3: CAISGGQGGEKLFF
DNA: TGTGCCATCAGTGGTGGACAGGGTGGGGAAAAACTGTTTTTT

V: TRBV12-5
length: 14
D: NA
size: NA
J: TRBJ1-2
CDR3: CASGLVRSYYGYTF
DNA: TGTGCTAGTGGTTTGGTACGGAGCTATTATGGCTACACCTTC

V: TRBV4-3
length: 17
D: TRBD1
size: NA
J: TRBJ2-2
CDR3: CASSQDERGLDTGELFF
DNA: TGCGCCAGCAGCCAAGATGAGAGGGGGCTGGACACCGGGGAGCTGTTTTTT

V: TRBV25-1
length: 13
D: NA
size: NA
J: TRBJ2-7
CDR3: CASSESGSGEQYF
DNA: TGTGCCAGCAGTGAATCGGGTAGCGGCGAGCAGTACTTC

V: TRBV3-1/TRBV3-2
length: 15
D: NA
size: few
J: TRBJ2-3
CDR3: CASSQDGFSTDTQYF
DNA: TGTGCCAGCAGCCAAGACGGTTTTAGCACAGATACGCAGTATTTT

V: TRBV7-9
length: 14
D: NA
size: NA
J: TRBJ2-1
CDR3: CASSFGGAADEQFF
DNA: TGTGCCAGCAGCTTTGGGGGGGCTGCGGATGAGCAGTTCTTC

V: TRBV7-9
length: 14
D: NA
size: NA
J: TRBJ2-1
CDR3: CASYQVSSYNEQFF
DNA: TGTGCCAGCTACCAGGTTAGCTCCTACAATGAGCAGTTCTTC

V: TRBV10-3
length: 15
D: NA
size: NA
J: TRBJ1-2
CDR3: CAISESQGSVYGYTF
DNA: TGTGCCATCAGTGAGTCCCAGGGCAGTGTCTATGGCTACACCTTC

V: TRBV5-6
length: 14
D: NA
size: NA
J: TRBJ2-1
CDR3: CASRGDISFDEQFF
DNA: TGTGCCAGCAGGGGGGACATCTCCTTCGATGAGCAGTTCTTC

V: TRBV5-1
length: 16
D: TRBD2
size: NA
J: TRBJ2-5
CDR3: CASSPGLAGVWETQYF
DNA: TGCGCCAGCAGCCCAGGACTAGCGGGAGTGTGGGAGACCCAGTACTTC

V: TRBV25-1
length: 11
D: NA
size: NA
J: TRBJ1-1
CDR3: CASSDSNYAFF
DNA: TGTGCCAGCAGTGACAGTAACTATGCTTTCTTT

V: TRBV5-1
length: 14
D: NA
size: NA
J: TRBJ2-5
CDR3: CASSQDPDRETQYF
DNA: TGCGCCAGCAGCCAGGACCCGGACAGAGAGACCCAGTACTTC

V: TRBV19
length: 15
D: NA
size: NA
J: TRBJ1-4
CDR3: CATLPRGATNEKLFF
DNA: TGTGCCACCCTACCCCGGGGTGCAACTAATGAAAAACTGTTTTTT

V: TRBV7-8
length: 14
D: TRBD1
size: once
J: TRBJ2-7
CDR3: CASSATGDRYEQYF
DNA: TGTGCCAGCAGCGCAACAGGGGATAGATACGAGCAGTACTTC